A single sample is the source of the 29 T cell receptor beta chains below, sequenced in a study of post-analysis software for immune sequencing data. Their antigens are not known. Study-wide results and limits: TRBV5-6, TRBV5-1 and TRBV20-1 belonged to a set of about 5 TRBV segments that were more frequent in patients than controls.

The authors incorporated unique molecular identifiers into the TCR beta cDNA libraries. Via MiXCR, TCRdb re-called the PCR reads, giving one row per CDR3 protein. Of a few hundred thousand distinct CDR3 sequences in the sample, 30% to 45% are singletons; the top ten hold 4% to 6%. The material sequenced was blood. The receptors come from a girl aged 5-17 years with multiple sclerosis.

This clonotype was recorded at least ten times. This sequence joins TRBV5-1 and TRBJ2-1; 7 nucleotides agree with TRBD2. CDR3 length: 16 residues. Looked up from germline, CDR1 is SGHRS and CDR2 is YFSETQ. V shed 3 bases, J shed 4 bases, and the junction held 10 bases outside the gene matches. CDR3 sequence (DNA): TGCGCCAGCAGCTCCCTCCCAGCGGGATCATACAATGAGCAGTTCTTC. Amino acid sequence: CASSSLPAGSYNEQFF.

This clonotype has at least ten counts. The chain joins TRBV10-3 to TRBJ2-3, with D perhaps TRBD2 (5 bases). The CDR3 runs 13 residues. Germline CDR1 and CDR2: ENHRY and SYGVKD. V lost 4 bases and J lost 6, with 11 bases in between. For the CDR3, the DNA is TGTGCCATCAGTGCGGCTAGCCTGGATACGCAGTATTTT. Translating gives CAISAASLDTQYF.

The table lists this clonotype with a count of one. The chain is built from TRBV29-1 and TRBJ2-1, with TRBD2 matching 15 bases. The J segment lost 7 bases and the V segment lost 6 bases, leaving 10 bases of the junction unmatched. The CDR3 covers 16 residues. Looked up from germline, CDR1 is SQVTM and CDR2 is ANQGSEA. Here the CDR3 DNA reads TGCAGCGTCGCCGGGACTAGCGGGGGGATAGGTAATGAGCAGTTCTTC. It is translated as CSVAGTSGGIGNEQFF.

This clonotype was picked up a small number of times. The chain joins TRBV20-1 to TRBJ2-2, with TRBD2 matching over 9 bases. The CDR3 loop spans 15 amino acids. V trimming: 3 bases; J trimming: 6 bases; junction bases outside the gene matches: 8. CDR1 DFQATT and CDR2 SNEGSKA come from the germline V gene (reference sequence). Written as DNA, the CDR3 is TGCAGTGCTAGCTCTGCGGGAGGGTTTCCCGGGGAGCTGTTTTTT. This gives the protein CSASSAGGFPGELFF.

Notes on this clonotype: A much larger clone lies a single base off, so this may be a read error. The chain is built from TRBV7-2 and TRBJ2-5, with D possibly TRBD1 on 5 matching bases. CDR1 is SGHTA, CDR2 FQGNSA, per germline. The CDR3 extends over 14 amino acids. In DNA, the CDR3 is TGTGACAGCAGCTTAGGCCAGGGTAGGGAGACCCAGTACTTC. Protein sequence: CDSSLGQGRETQYF.

This clonotype was seen repeatedly, ten times or more. In nucleotides, the CDR3 is TGTGCCAGCAGTCCCTGGGACAGGGTGAATGAAGCTTTCTTT. The encoded protein is CASSPWDRVNEAFF. The chain is built from TRBV6-2 or TRBV6-3 and TRBJ1-1; 9 bases fit TRBD1. This CDR3 region has 14 residues. The germline V gene encodes CDR1 MNHEY and CDR2 SVGEGT. V trimming: 5 bases; J trimming: 7 bases; junction bases outside the gene matches: 8.

This chain links TRBV20-1 with TRBJ2-6; D remains ambiguous. The CDR3 is 14 amino acids. V was pared by 5 bases and J by 0 bases, with 8 bases between. From germline, CDR1 is DFQATT and CDR2 SNEGSKA (reference sequence). This chain's CDR3 is CSAWGGSGANVLTF. The CDR3 DNA follows: TGCAGTGCTTGGGGTGGCTCTGGGGCCAACGTCCTGACTTTC.

This clonotype was observed at least ten times. The rearrangement uses TRBV4-1 and TRBJ1-6; TRBD1 matches at 8 bases. The V segment lost 2 bases and the J segment 5 bases; nucleotides outside the gene matches: 8. CDR3 length: 17 residues. Germline lookup yields CDR1 MGHRA and CDR2 YSYEKL. The CDR3 sequence: CASSQSRTGRDNSPLHF. The CDR3 DNA sequence: TGCGCCAGCAGCCAAAGCAGGACAGGGCGAGATAATTCACCCCTCCACTTT.

This clonotype has ten or more counts. The chain uses TRBV3-1 and TRBJ1-1; no firm D call. This CDR3 comprises 14 residues. Trimming shortened V by 4 bases and J by 3 bases, and 12 bases separated the two germline ends. Per germline, CDR1 LGHDT and CDR2 YNNKEL (reference sequence). CDR3 DNA: TGTGCCAGCAGCCGCCGGGGTTGGGACACTGAAGCTTTCTTT. This translates into CASSRRGWDTEAFF. The full variable domain, with the rest looked up from reference TRBV3-1 and TRBJ1-1, is DTAVSQTPKYLVTQMGNDKSIKCEQNLGHDTMYWYKQDSKKFLKIMFSYNNKELIINETVPNRFSPKSPDKAHLNLHINSLELGDSAVYFCASSRRGWDTEAFFGQGTRLTVV.

This sequence joins TRBV19 and TRBJ1-1, with a tentative D call TRBD1 (5 bases). The CDR3 extends over 15 amino acids. Between the trimmed V and J ends, which lost 5 bases and 5 bases, there was a span of 18 bases. Per the germline V gene, CDR1 is LNHDA and CDR2 is SQIVND (reference sequence). CDR3: CASSVRATVATEAFF. DNA of the CDR3: TGTGCCAGTAGTGTCCGGGCGACAGTGGCGACTGAAGCTTTCTTT.

V usage is TRBV4-1 and J usage is TRBJ1-2; 7 nucleotides line up with TRBD1. The CDR3 spans 14 residues. V was pared by 4 bases and J by 3 bases, with 5 bases of the junction left unmatched. In germline, CDR1 is MGHRA, CDR2 YSYEKL. The CDR3 reads CASSRITGDYGYTF. The CDR3, as DNA: TGCGCCAGCAGCCGCATCACAGGGGACTATGGCTACACCTTC.

Notes on this clonotype: The junction does not match germline at one end; this may be a read error. V gene TRBV24-1 combines with J gene TRBJ2-2, with 10 positions matching TRBD1. Germline CDR1 and CDR2: KGHDR and SFDVKD. The CDR3 totals 16 residues. The CDR3 reads CATSEPTGGSHGERFF. CDR3 DNA sequence: TGTGCCACCAGTGAGCCGACAGGGGGCTCGCACGGGGAGCGGTTTTTT.

Only a few counts were recorded for this clonotype. A read error is possible here, since a much larger clone lies one base away. This sequence joins TRBV6-4 and TRBJ2-3, with D perhaps TRBD1 or TRBD2 (5 bases each). CDR1 and CDR2 (germline): MRHNA, SNTAGT. There are 15 residues in the CDR3. V lost 8 bases to trimming and J lost 4 bases, with 19 bases between them. The CDR3 protein is CASLWWGRHPDTQYF. The CDR3 DNA sequence: TGTGCCAGCTTATGGTGGGGGAGACACCCAGATACGCAGTATTTT.

This clonotype was recorded many times. The chain has TRBV5-6 and TRBJ2-1, with D possibly being TRBD2 (6 bases). The germline V and J ends were trimmed by 4 bases and 13 bases, with 12 bases remaining between them. Germline V gene sequence: CDR1 SGHDT, CDR2 YYEEEE. The length of the CDR3 is 11 residues. Here the CDR3 DNA reads TGTGCCAGCAGCCGCGGGGAGCTTCAGTTCTTC. Encoded protein: CASSRGELQFF.

This clonotype came up a few times. This clone may be a read error of a much larger clone one base away. This chain connects TRBV9 to TRBJ2-1; tentative D call: TRBD2 (5 bases). In germline, CDR1 is SGDLS, CDR2 YYNGEE. This CDR3 contains 15 residues. Trimming stripped 0 bases from V and 12 bases from J, with 19 bases between. CDR3: CASSVGLEGSEMQFF. Written as DNA, the CDR3 is TGTGCCAGCAGCGTAGGGTTAGAGGGAAGTGAAATGCAGTTCTTC.

In this sample, this clonotype turned up many times. This chain connects TRBV4-1 to TRBJ1-4, with D perhaps TRBD1 (5 bases). The CDR3 consists of 15 residues. Germline V CDR1 and CDR2: MGHRA, YSYEKL. V was cut by 0 bases and J by 7 bases, with 12 bases left in between. The CDR3 region has the DNA TGCGCCAGCAGCCAAGAAAGAGGGGCGAGTGAAAAACTGTTTTTT. It yields the protein CASSQERGASEKLFF.

This clonotype was observed once. A single base separates this from a much larger clone, so it may be a read error. This rearrangement joins TRBV20-1 to TRBJ2-5; TRBD1 or TRBD2 may be the D gene (6 bases each). This CDR3 is 14 amino acids long. Germline values: CDR1 DFQATT, CDR2 SNEGSKA (reference sequence). V dropped 6 bases and J dropped 7 bases, with 21 bases sitting between them. Here the CDR3 DNA reads TGCAGTGCCACGAGGGACACCGGAGGGGGGACCCAGTACTTC. Its protein product is CSATRDTGGGTQYF.

This clonotype showed up many times. V gene TRBV9 combines with J gene TRBJ2-3; D unresolved. There are 13 residues in the CDR3. Trimming took 3 bases from V and 6 from J, leaving 11 bases between them. Germline CDR1 and CDR2: SGDLS and YYNGEE. This CDR3 is CASSARPGDTQYF. The CDR3 nucleotides are TGTGCCAGCAGCGCCCGTCCTGGGGATACGCAGTATTTT.

This sequence joins TRBV12-3 or TRBV12-4 and TRBJ2-5; the match to TRBD2 covers 10 bases. V lost 6 bases, J lost 11 bases, and 12 bases stayed unmatched. This CDR3 region has 14 residues. The CDR3 DNA is TGTGCCAGCAGGGCTAGCGGGGGATACCATGAGCAGTACTTC. Translated, it gives CASRASGGYHEQYF.

This clonotype has a count of ten or more. J is TRBJ1-5 and V is TRBV4-1; a weak D match, TRBD1 (6 bases). This CDR3 is 15 amino acids long. Per the germline V gene, CDR1 is MGHRA and CDR2 is YSYEKL. Trimming took 0 bases from V and 5 from J, leaving 11 bases between them. The CDR3: CASSQDWAGDQPQHF. CDR3 DNA sequence: TGCGCCAGCAGCCAAGATTGGGCAGGGGATCAGCCCCAGCATTTT.

With respect to this clonotype: This may be a read error: a much more frequent sequence differs by one nucleotide. The rearrangement uses TRBV6-6 and TRBJ2-7; D is unclear. Trimming took 6 bases from V and 9 from J, leaving 18 bases between them. Germline lookup yields CDR1 MNHNY and CDR2 SVGAGI (reference sequence). This CDR3 is built from 13 residues. The CDR3 loop reads CASRSAQVAMQYF. The CDR3 DNA sequence: TGTGCCAGCAGGTCGGCGCAAGTAGCAATGCAGTACTTC.

The V and J genes are TRBV20-1 and TRBJ1-1; D unresolved. CDR3 length: 13 amino acids. CDR1 is DFQATT, CDR2 SNEGSKA, per germline (reference sequence). CDR3 bases: TGCAGAGCCCGGGAGTCTGTGAACACTGAAGCTTTCTTT. It is translated as CRARESVNTEAFF.

This clonotype was counted many times. V and J are TRBV7-3 and TRBJ1-5; D is unclear. The CDR3 contains 13 residues. Germline V gene lookup returns CDR1 SGHTA and CDR2 FQGTGA. Trimming cost V 0 bases and J 7 bases, with 7 bases left between them. The CDR3 loop reads CASSLTPGQPQHF. For the CDR3, the DNA is TGTGCCAGCAGCTTAACCCCCGGGCAGCCCCAGCATTTT.

Of note for this clonotype: Being one base from a much bigger clone, this may be a read error. This sequence joins TRBV9 and TRBJ2-1, with D maybe TRBD2 (7 bases). With the DNA end fitting TRBJ2-7 better, the J assignment may be wrong. Germline loops: CDR1 SGDLS, CDR2 YYNGEE. The CDR3 runs 15 residues. In DNA, the CDR3 is TGTGCCAGCAGCCTAGGGGGGGCCGGCTACAATGAGCAGTACTTC. Encoded protein: CASSLGGAGYNEQYF.

The sample holds many counts of this clonotype. A junction end diverges from the germline sequence, so it may reflect a read error. The chain links TRBV12-3 or TRBV12-4 to TRBJ2-1; 8 bases map to TRBD2. This CDR3 is built from 13 residues. The CDR3 sequence: CTSSTGTSNEQFF. In DNA form, the CDR3 reads TGTACCAGCAGCACCGGGACTAGCAATGAGCAGTTCTTC.

This clonotype was seen ten or more times. This chain joins TRBV5-1 and TRBJ1-5; D remains unclear. The germline CDR1 and CDR2 sequences are SGHRS and YFSETQ. V gave up 0 bases and J gave up 0 bases, with 10 bases separating them. CDR3 length: 16 amino acids. CDR3 in amino acids: CASSLGAGRSNQPQHF. The DNA for the CDR3 is TGCGCCAGCAGCTTGGGTGCAGGTCGTAGCAATCAGCCCCAGCATTTT.

Only a few counts were recorded for this clonotype. A read error may account for a junction end that differs from germline. The chain joins TRBV19 to TRBJ1-2, with TRBD1 matching over 8 bases. CDR1 LNHDA and CDR2 SQIVND come from the germline V gene (reference sequence). The CDR3 is 12 amino acids. The CDR3 DNA sequence: TGTGCCGGTAGCGGACAGGGCTATGGCTACACCTTC. Its protein product is CAGSGQGYGYTF.

The gene calls are TRBV5-1 and TRBJ1-1; 9 bases map to TRBD1. This CDR3 has 12 residues. Germline trimming cut 0 bases from V and 11 bases from J; bases unmatched to any gene: 2. Germline V gene lookup returns CDR1 SGHRS and CDR2 YFSETQ. The CDR3: CASSLEGTGAFF. Here the CDR3 DNA reads TGCGCCAGCAGCTTGGAAGGGACAGGGGCTTTCTTT.

This clonotype was observed a handful of times. The V and J genes are TRBV12-3 or TRBV12-4 and TRBJ1-1; D is unresolved. V lost 5 bases and J lost 0, with 7 bases in between. The CDR3 is made up of 13 amino acids. The CDR3 here is CASSNTVNTEAFF. The CDR3 nucleotides read TGTGCCAGCAGTAATACAGTGAACACTGAAGCTTTCTTT.